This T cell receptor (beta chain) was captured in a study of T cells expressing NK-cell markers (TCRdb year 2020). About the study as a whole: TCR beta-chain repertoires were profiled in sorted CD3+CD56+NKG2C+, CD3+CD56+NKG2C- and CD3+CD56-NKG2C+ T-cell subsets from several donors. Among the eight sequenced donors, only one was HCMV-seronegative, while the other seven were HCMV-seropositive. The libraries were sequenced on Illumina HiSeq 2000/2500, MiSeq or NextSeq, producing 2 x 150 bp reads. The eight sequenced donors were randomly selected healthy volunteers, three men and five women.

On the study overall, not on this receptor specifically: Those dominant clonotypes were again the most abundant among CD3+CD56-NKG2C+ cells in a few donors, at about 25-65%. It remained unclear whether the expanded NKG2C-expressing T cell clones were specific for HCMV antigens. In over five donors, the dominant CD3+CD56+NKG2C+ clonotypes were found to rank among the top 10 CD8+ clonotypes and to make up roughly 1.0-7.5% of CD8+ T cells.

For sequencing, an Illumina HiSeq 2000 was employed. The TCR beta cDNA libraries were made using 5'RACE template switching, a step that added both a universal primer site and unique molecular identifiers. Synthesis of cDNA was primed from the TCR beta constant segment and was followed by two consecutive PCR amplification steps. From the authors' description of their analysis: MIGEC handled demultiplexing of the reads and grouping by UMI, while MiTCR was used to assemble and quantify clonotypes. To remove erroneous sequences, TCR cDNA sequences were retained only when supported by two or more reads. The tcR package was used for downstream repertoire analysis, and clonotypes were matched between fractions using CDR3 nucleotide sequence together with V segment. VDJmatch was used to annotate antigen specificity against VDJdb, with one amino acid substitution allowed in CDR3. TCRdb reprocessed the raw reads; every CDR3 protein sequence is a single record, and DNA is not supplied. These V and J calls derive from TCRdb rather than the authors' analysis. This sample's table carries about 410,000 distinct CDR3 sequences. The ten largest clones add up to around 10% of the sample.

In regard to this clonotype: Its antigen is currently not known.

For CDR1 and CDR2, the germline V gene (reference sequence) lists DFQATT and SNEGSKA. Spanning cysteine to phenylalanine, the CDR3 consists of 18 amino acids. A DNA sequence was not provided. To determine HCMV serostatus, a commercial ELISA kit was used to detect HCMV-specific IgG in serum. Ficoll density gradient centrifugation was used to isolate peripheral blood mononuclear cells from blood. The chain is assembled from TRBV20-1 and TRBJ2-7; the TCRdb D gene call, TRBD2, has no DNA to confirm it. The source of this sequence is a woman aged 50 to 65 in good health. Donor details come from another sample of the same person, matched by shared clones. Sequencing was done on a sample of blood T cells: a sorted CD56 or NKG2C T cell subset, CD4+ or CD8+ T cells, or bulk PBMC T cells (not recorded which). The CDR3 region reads CSARDSGRKGLAPYEQYF.